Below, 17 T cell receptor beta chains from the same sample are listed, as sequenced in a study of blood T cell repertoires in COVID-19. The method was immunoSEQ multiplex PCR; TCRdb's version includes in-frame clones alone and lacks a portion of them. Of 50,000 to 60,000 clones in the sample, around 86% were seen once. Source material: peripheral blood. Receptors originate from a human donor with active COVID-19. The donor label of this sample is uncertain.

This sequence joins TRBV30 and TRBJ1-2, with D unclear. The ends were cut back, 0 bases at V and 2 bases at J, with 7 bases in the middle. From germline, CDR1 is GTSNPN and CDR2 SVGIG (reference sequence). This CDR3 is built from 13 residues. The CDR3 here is CAWSVVRNYGYTF. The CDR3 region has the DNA TGTGCCTGGAGTGTAGTACGGAACTATGGCTACACCTTC.

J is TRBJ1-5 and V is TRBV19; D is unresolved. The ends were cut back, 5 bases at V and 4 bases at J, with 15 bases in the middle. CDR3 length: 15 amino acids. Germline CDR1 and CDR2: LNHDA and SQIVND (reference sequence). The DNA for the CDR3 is TGTGCCAGTAGTCCGCCCGTCATGCGTAATCAGCCCCAGCATTTT. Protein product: CASSPPVMRNQPQHF.

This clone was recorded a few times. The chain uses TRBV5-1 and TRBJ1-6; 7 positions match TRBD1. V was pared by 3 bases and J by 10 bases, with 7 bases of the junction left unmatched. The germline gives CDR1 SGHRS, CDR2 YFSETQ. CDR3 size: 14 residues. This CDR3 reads CASSSQGNESPLHF. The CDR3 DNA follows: TGCGCCAGCAGCTCACAGGGGAATGAGTCACCCCTCCACTTT.

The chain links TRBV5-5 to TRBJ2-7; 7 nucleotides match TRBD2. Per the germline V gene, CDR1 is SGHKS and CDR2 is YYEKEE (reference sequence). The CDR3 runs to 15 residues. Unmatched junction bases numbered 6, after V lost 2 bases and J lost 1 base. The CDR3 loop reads CASSFGRERSYEQYF. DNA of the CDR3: TGTGCCAGCAGCTTTGGGCGGGAGCGGTCCTACGAGCAGTACTTC.

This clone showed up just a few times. CDR3 residues: CATSRDGARSYEQYF. In DNA form, the CDR3 reads TGTGCCACCAGCAGAGATGGCGCTAGAAGCTACGAGCAGTACTTC. The V and J genes are TRBV15 and TRBJ2-7, with D uncertain. Per germline, CDR1 LNHNV and CDR2 YYDKDF (reference sequence). V lost 0 bases and J lost 3, with 12 bases in between. The CDR3 has 15 amino acids. Drawing the rest from reference TRBV15 and TRBJ2-7, the complete variable domain is DAMVIQNPRYQVTQFGKPVTLSCSQTLNHNVMYWYQQKSSQAPKLLFHYYDKDFNNEADTPDNFQSRRPNTSFCFLDIRSPGLGDTAMYLCATSRDGARSYEQYFGPGTRLTVT.

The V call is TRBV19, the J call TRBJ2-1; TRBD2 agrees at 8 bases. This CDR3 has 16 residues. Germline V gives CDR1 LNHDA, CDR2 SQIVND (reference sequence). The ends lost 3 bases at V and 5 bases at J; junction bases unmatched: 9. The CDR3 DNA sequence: TGTGCCAGTAGTATCCTAGCGGGTCGAGGCAACAATGAGCAGTTCTTC. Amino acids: CASSILAGRGNNEQFF.

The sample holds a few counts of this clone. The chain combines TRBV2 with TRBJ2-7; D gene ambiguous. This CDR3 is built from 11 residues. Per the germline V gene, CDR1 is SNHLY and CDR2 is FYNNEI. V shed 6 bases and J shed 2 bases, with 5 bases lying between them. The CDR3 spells CASRSTYEQYF. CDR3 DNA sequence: TGTGCCAGCAGGAGCACCTACGAGCAGTACTTC.

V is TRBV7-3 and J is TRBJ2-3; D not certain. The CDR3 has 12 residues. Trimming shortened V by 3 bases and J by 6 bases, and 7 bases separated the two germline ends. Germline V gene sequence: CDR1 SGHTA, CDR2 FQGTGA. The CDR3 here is CASSFGSDTQYF. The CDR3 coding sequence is TGTGCCAGCAGCTTCGGGTCGGATACGCAGTATTTT.

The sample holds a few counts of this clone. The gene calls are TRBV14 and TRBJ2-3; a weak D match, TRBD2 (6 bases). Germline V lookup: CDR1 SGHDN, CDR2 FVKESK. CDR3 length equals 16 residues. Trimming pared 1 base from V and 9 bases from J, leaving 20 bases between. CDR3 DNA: TGTGCCAGCAGCCAAGCGGGAGTTTTAGGGGATCGCACGCAGTATTTT. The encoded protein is CASSQAGVLGDRTQYF. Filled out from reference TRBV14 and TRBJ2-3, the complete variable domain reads EAGVTQFPSHSVIEKGQTVTLRCDPISGHDNLYWYRRVMGKEIKFLLHFVKESKQDESGMPNNRFLAERTGGTYSTLKVQPAELEDSGVYFCASSQAGVLGDRTQYFGPGTRLTVL.

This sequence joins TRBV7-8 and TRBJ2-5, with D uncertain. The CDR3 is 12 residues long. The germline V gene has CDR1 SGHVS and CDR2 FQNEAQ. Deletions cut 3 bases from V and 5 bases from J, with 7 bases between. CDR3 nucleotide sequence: TGTGCCAGCAGCTTCATTGCGGAGACCCAGTACTTC. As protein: CASSFIAETQYF.

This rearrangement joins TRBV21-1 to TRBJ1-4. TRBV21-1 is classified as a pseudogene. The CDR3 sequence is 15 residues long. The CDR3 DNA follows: TGTGCCAGCAGCAAAAGGAGAGAAGAACTTGAAAAACTGTTTTTT. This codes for CASSKRREELEKLFF.

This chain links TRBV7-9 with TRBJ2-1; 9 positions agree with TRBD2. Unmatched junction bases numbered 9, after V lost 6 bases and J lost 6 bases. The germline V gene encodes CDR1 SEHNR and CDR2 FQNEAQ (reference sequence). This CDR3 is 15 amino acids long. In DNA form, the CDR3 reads TGTGCCAGCAGACCTCCGGCGGGGGGGGCCAATGAGCAGTTCTTC. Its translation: CASRPPAGGANEQFF.

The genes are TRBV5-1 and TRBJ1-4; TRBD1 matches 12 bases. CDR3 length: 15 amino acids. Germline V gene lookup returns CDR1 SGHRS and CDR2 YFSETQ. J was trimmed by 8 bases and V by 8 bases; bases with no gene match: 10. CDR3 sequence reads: CASSGQGAPEEKLFF. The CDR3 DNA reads TGCGCCAGTTCGGGACAGGGGGCGCCAGAGGAAAAACTGTTTTTT.

CDR3 nucleotides: TGTGCCAGTAGTATAGATCTAGCGGGAGTCTACGAGCAGTACTTC. It translates to CASSIDLAGVYEQYF. The rearrangement links TRBV19 to TRBJ2-7; 10 bases are a match to TRBD2. V lost 0 bases, J lost 3 bases, and 2 bases stayed unmatched. CDR3 length: 15 residues. Germline V gene data show CDR1 as LNHDA and CDR2 as SQIVND (reference sequence).

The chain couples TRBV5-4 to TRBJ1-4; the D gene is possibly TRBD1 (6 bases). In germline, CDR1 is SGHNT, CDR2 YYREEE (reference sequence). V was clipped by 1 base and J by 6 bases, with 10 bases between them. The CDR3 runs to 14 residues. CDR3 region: CASSLRRGDEKLFF. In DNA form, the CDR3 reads TGTGCCAGCAGCTTGCGCAGGGGTGATGAAAAACTGTTTTTT.

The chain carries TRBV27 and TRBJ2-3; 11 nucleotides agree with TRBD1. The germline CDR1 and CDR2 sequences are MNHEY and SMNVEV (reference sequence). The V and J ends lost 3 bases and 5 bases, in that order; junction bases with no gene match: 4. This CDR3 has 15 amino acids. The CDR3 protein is CASSFGQGAGDTQYF. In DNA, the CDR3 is TGTGCCAGCAGTTTCGGACAGGGGGCGGGAGATACGCAGTATTTT.

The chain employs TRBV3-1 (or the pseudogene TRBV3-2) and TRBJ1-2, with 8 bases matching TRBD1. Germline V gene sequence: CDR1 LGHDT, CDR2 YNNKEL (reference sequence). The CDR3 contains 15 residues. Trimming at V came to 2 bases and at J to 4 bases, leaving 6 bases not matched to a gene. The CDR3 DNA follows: TGTGCCAGCAGCCAACAGGGGGCGGTGGCCTATGGCTACACCTTC. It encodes CASSQQGAVAYGYTF.